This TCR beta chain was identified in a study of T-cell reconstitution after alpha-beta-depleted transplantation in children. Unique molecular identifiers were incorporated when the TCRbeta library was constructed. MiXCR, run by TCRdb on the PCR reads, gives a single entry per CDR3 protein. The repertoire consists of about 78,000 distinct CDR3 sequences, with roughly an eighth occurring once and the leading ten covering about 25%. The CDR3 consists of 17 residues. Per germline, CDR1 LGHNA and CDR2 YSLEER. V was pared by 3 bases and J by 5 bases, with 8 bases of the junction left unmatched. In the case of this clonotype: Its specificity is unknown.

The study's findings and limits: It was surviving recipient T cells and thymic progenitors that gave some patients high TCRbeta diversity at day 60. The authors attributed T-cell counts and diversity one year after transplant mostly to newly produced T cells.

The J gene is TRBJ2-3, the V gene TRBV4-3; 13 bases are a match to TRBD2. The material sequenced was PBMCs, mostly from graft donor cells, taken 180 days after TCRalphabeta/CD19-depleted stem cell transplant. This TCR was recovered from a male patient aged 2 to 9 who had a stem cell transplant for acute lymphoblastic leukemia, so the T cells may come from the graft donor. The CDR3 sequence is CASSQRWTSGRRDTQYF. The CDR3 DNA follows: TGCGCCAGCAGCCAGCGCTGGACTAGCGGGAGAAGAGATACGCAGTATTTT.